What follows are 10 T cell receptor beta chains derived from one specimen sequenced in a study of liver allograft versus peripheral blood T cells. On the study more broadly: Within transplanted livers, the T cell receptor repertoires were examined and compared against the repertoires present in the peripheral blood of liver transplant recipients.

Each CDR3 protein is one row after TCRdb ran MiXCR on the reads. The sample shows some 1,300 distinct CDR3 sequences, over 12% of them seen only once. The receptors come from a human patient who had a liver transplant. Some T cells may trace back to the graft donor.

Sample share makes this clonotype large (0.1 to 1%). The chain has TRBV28 and TRBJ2-2; 8 bases line up with TRBD1. The germline V gene encodes CDR1 MDHEN and CDR2 SYDVKM. This CDR3 region has 15 residues. V lost 6 bases to trimming and J lost 0 bases; unmatched junction nucleotides: 3. CDR3 in DNA: TGTGCCAGCAGATGGACAGGGTCGAACACCGGGGAGCTGTTTTTT. Encoded protein: CASRWTGSNTGELFF.

This clonotype qualifies as medium-sized. The V call is TRBV20-1, the J call TRBJ2-1; 8 nucleotides line up with TRBD1. V shed 4 bases and J 5 bases; nucleotides not matched to a gene: 7. This CDR3 spans 14 amino acids. Germline V gene data show CDR1 as DFQATT and CDR2 as SNEGSKA (reference sequence). Here the CDR3 reads CSANRQGIDNEQFF. For the CDR3, the DNA is TGCAGTGCTAACCGACAGGGGATCGACAATGAGCAGTTCTTC.

By share, this clonotype ranks as medium-sized. V is TRBV19 and J is TRBJ1-1, with D perhaps TRBD1 (5 bases). Germline CDR1 reads LNHDA; CDR2 reads SQIVND (reference sequence). V lost 5 bases and J 2 bases, leaving 33 bases between the germline ends. The CDR3 sequence is 21 residues long. The CDR3 DNA reads TGTGCCAGTAGTCCTTCCCGTGGGGGGACTCCTCACCACCTTAGTAACACTGAAGCTTTCTTT. Translation gives CASSPSRGGTPHHLSNTEAFF.

This clonotype is deemed medium-sized. The gene calls are TRBV19 and TRBJ2-1, with D possibly being TRBD2 (6 bases). The germline V gene has CDR1 LNHDA and CDR2 SQIVND (reference sequence). The germline V and J ends were trimmed by 6 bases and 9 bases, with 21 bases remaining between them. The CDR3 covers 15 residues. CDR3 sequence: CASSSGRTIRGEQFF. The CDR3 DNA reads TGTGCCAGTAGCTCCGGACGGACTATTAGGGGTGAGCAGTTCTTC.

This clonotype is medium-sized by share. Written as DNA, the CDR3 is TGTGCCAGCAGCAACCTACAGACCCGATACGAGCAGTACTTC. It translates to CASSNLQTRYEQYF. The chain links TRBV28 to TRBJ2-7; D not resolved. This CDR3 is 14 amino acids long. Trimming shortened V by 6 bases and J by 4 bases, and 16 bases separated the two germline ends. Germline CDR1 and CDR2: MDHEN and SYDVKM. Combining the CDR3 with reference TRBV28 and TRBJ2-7 gives the whole variable domain DVKVTQSSRYLVKRTGEKVFLECVQDMDHENMFWYRQDPGLGLRLIYFSYDVKMKEKGDIPEGYSVSREKKERFSLILESASTNQTSMYLCASSNLQTRYEQYFGPGTRLTVT.

The chain carries TRBV6-2 or TRBV6-3 and TRBJ1-6; 9 bases fit TRBD1. Germline V gene data show CDR1 as MNHEY and CDR2 as SVGEGT. V shed 6 bases and J 7 bases; nucleotides not matched to a gene: 7. This CDR3 is built from 15 residues. CDR3 sequence (DNA): TGTGCCAGCAGGCCGGCCGGGACAGGGAATTCACCCCTCCACTTT. Its translation is CASRPAGTGNSPLHF.

The sample holds a few counts of this clonotype. The chain has TRBV3-1 and TRBJ2-1; 8 bases match TRBD2. Germline V gives CDR1 LGHDT, CDR2 YNNKEL (reference sequence). V dropped 1 base and J dropped 3; count of bases not matched to a gene: 5. CDR3 length: 16 amino acids. DNA for the CDR3: TGTGCCAGCAGCCAAGCGAGCGGGAGAAACTACAATGAGCAGTTCTTC. This codes for CASSQASGRNYNEQFF.

This clonotype is categorized as large. The chain links TRBV7-2 to TRBJ1-2; D ambiguous. With 5 bases removed from V and 4 bases from J, the gap between germline ends came to 8 bases. The CDR3 is 12 amino acids. Germline lookup yields CDR1 SGHTA and CDR2 FQGNSA. The CDR3 region has the DNA TGTGCCAGCAGCCCCGCTTTCTATGGCTACACCTTC. It is translated as CASSPAFYGYTF.

This clonotype is labeled large. The rearrangement uses TRBV19 and TRBJ1-2; no firm D call. The ends were cut back, 5 bases at V and 8 bases at J, with 12 bases in the middle. There are 12 residues in the CDR3. CDR1 is LNHDA and CDR2 is SQIVND in the germline V gene (reference sequence). CDR3 nucleotides: TGTGCCAGTAGTGTGCAAAATGGGGGCTACACCTTC. This codes for CASSVQNGGYTF.

By proportion, this clonotype is medium-sized. The chain uses TRBV18 and TRBJ1-1; D is perhaps TRBD1 (5 bases). The CDR3 length is 13 residues. The V end lost 5 bases, the J end lost 1 base, and 8 bases lay between the germline ends. The germline V gene has CDR1 KGHSH and CDR2 LQKENI. CDR3: CASSFGQNTEAFF. As DNA, the CDR3 is TGTGCCAGCTCATTCGGACAGAACACTGAAGCTTTCTTT.